A selection of T cell receptor beta chains follows, all from one sample in a study of identical twins. TCRdb redid the calling of the 5' RACE reads with MiXCR, one entry per CDR3 protein. The sample lists some 500,000 distinct CDR3 sequences; roughly an eighth were seen once. The data also belong to a second study, concerning yellow fever vaccine responses in identical twins.

Sequenced input: CD4+ T cells sorted from blood. The receptors stem from a young woman in good health. Both conserved end residues are part of each CDR3. Each record gives: D gene, J gene, V gene, CDR3 protein. D genes are given only for firm matches.

- | TRBJ2-2 | TRBV24-1 | CATSPPGSGELFF
- | TRBJ2-7 | TRBV11-2 | CASSLGESSYEQYF
- | TRBJ2-1 | TRBV20-1 | CSARASGGGEQFF
- | TRBJ1-2 | TRBV28 | CASSLEVGFYGYTF
- | TRBJ2-1 | TRBV4-3 | CASSQDKTSYNEQFF
- | TRBJ2-2 | TRBV4-2 | CASSQIQTGELFF
- | TRBJ2-2 | TRBV7-2 | CASSLVGAPNTGELFF
TRBD1 | TRBJ1-4 | TRBV29-1 | CSARTGGEKLFF
TRBD2 | TRBJ2-3 | TRBV20-1 | CSARTSSLRTDTQYF
- | TRBJ2-3 | TRBV25-1 | CASSDKGVRGDTQYF
- | TRBJ2-1 | TRBV11-1 | CASSLASTGRSSYNEQFF
TRBD1 | TRBJ1-5 | TRBV6-2/TRBV6-3 | CASSPSLGQGAQPQHF
TRBD1 | TRBJ2-1 | TRBV5-1 | CASSLETGGTYNEQFF
TRBD2 | TRBJ2-7 | TRBV7-2 | CASSLGLERYEQYF
- | TRBJ2-3 | TRBV29-1 | CSVEEQGYTDTQYF
- | TRBJ1-1 | TRBV7-8 | CASSLQTQNTEAFF
TRBD1 | TRBJ2-7 | TRBV12-3/TRBV12-4 | CASRETGGIYEQYF
- | TRBJ2-1 | TRBV27 | CASTGGGTYNEQFF
- | TRBJ2-2 | TRBV29-1 | CSVDYTGELFF
TRBD2 | TRBJ2-4 | TRBV11-2 | CASSLGIAGGPAKNIQYF
- | TRBJ2-2 | TRBV6-1 | CASSEAAGVTTGELFF
TRBD2 | TRBJ2-2 | TRBV7-8 | CASSLVVTSGGLTGELFF
TRBD1 | TRBJ2-1 | TRBV24-1 | CATSEPGQVGRGQFF
- | TRBJ2-2 | TRBV2 | CASSAEPRSTGELFF
TRBD1 | TRBJ2-1 | TRBV20-1 | CSARDGRGHTYNEQFF
TRBD1 | TRBJ2-1 | TRBV5-5 | CASRSDRGVQEQFF
TRBD2 | TRBJ2-3 | TRBV10-1 | CASSETSGRTDTQYF
TRBD1 | TRBJ2-2 | TRBV24-1 | CATRQGGIDTGELFF
TRBD1 | TRBJ2-5 | TRBV7-3 | CASSLSWDRGQETQYF
- | TRBJ2-1 | TRBV29-1 | CSVAPPRNYNEQFF
- | TRBJ2-3 | TRBV27 | CASSPFRAGHTDTQYF
- | TRBJ2-1 | TRBV20-1 | CSARGSTGGVYNEQFF
- | TRBJ1-1 | TRBV2 | CASTGFQWNTEAFF
- | TRBJ2-5 | TRBV5-1 | CATNTGGAGETQYF
TRBD2 | TRBJ2-1 | TRBV18 | CASSPPVTSGRYNEQFF
- | TRBJ2-2 | TRBV4-2 | CASSRIGQGSGELFF
- | TRBJ2-3 | TRBV4-3 | CASSQDSRGLVADTQYF
TRBD2 | TRBJ2-1 | TRBV5-1 | CASSPSGLAGGVGYNEQFF
TRBD1 | TRBJ1-3 | TRBV5-1 | CASSLSPLGTGTGNTIYF
TRBD1 | TRBJ2-7 | TRBV3-1 | CASSPQGGTGKQYF